This TCR beta chain is drawn from a study of lymphopenia after photon versus proton radiotherapy. The method was immunoSEQ multiplex PCR; TCRdb's version includes in-frame clones alone and lacks a portion of them. The data hold 150,000 to 200,000 clones, with roughly nine tenths observed a single time. Germline V lookup: CDR1 SQVTM, CDR2 ANQGSEA. V was shortened by 1 base and J by 1 base, with 20 bases between the two germline ends. CDR3 length: 18 amino acids. This chain uses TRBV29-1 with TRBJ2-1; tentative D call: TRBD2 (6 bases). The TCR sequence derives from a middle-aged man with gastric cancer. The source was peripheral blood, collected from a patient treated with photon-based radiotherapy. DNA of the CDR3: TGCAGCGTTGAAGGGACTACCGAATCCGGTGGATCCTACAATGAGCAGTTCTTC. It specifies CSVEGTTESGGSYNEQFF.